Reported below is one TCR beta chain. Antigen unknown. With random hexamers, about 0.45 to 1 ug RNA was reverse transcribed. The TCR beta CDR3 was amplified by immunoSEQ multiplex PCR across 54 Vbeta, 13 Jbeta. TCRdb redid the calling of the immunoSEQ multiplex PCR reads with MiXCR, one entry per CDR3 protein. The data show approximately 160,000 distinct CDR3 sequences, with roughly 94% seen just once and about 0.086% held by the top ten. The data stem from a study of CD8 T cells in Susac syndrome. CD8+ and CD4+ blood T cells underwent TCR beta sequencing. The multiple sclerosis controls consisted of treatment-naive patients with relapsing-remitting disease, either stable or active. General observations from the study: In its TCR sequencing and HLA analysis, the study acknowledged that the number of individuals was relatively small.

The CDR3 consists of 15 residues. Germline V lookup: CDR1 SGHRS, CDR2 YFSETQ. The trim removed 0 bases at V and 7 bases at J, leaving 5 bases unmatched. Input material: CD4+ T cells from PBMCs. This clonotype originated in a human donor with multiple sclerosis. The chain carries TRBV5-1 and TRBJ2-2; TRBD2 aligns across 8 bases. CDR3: CASSLEERGLGELFF. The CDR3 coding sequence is TGCGCCAGCAGCTTGGAGGAGCGGGGGCTCGGGGAGCTGTTTTTT.